The rows below give T cell receptor beta chains drawn from one sample of a study of OX40 agonist ivuxolimab in advanced cancers. The data were produced by immunoSEQ multiplex PCR, yet TCRdb's version contains in-frame clones alone and is incomplete. The sample gives roughly 99,000 clones, 75% to 95% of which show up once; around 1.2% is in the top ten. Sample: CD4+ or CD8+ T cells sorted from blood, taken in a trial of the OX40 agonist ivuxolimab. Receptors were obtained from an adult with an advanced solid tumor such as melanoma, head and neck, liver or kidney cancer. Both conserved end residues are part of each CDR3. D genes are given only for firm matches. Not all rows give a size; the values are once, few, many and, for expanded clones, a class.

j_gene	d_gene	abundance	v_gene	CDR3aa	CDR3nt
TRBJ1-5	-	-	TRBV7-2	CASSLGTARPQHF	TGTGCCAGCAGCTTAGGCACAGCCCGGCCCCAGCATTTT
TRBJ2-7	-	-	TRBV5-1	CASSPTLDGSYEQYF	TGCGCCAGCAGCCCCACGTTGGACGGATCCTACGAGCAGTACTTC
TRBJ2-5	-	once	TRBV7-3	CASSLTIGETQYF	TGTGCCAGCAGCTTAACGATAGGCGAGACCCAGTACTTC
TRBJ2-1	TRBD2	-	TRBV7-3	CASSLRASGVVEQFF	TGTGCCAGCAGCTTAAGGGCTAGCGGGGTAGTTGAGCAGTTCTTC
TRBJ2-3	TRBD2	-	TRBV11-1	CASSPGLAGSTDTQYF	TGTGCCAGCAGCCCTGGACTAGCGGGAAGCACAGATACGCAGTATTTT
TRBJ2-7	-	once	TRBV19	CASSAGFSYEQYF	TGTGCCAGTAGTGCGGGATTCAGCTACGAGCAGTACTTC
TRBJ1-1	TRBD1	-	TRBV6-4	CASSDSAGGGGDLATEAFF	TGTGCCAGCAGTGACTCCGCAGGGGGCGGGGGGGACTTGGCCACTGAAGCTTTCTTT
TRBJ2-7	-	-	TRBV19	CASSIGTVTYEQYF	TGTGCCAGTAGTATTGGGACGGTGACCTACGAGCAGTACTTC
TRBJ1-4	TRBD1	-	TRBV28	CASRTGQAVHEKLFF	TGTGCCAGCAGAACTGGACAGGCTGTACATGAAAAACTGTTTTTT
TRBJ1-5	-	-	TRBV7-3	CASSLTESSNQPQHF	TGTGCCAGCAGCTTAACCGAGAGTAGCAATCAGCCCCAGCATTTT
TRBJ2-2	-	-	TRBV15	CATSRDRTGGPTGELFF	TGTGCCACCAGCAGAGATAGGACAGGAGGGCCCACCGGGGAGCTGTTTTTT
TRBJ1-2	TRBD1	once	TRBV7-2	CASSLKGQGQNGYTF	TGTGCCAGCAGCTTAAAGGGACAGGGCCAAAACGGCTACACCTTC
TRBJ2-1	-	-	TRBV5-1	CASSVLAASYNEQFF	TGCGCCAGCAGCGTATTAGCTGCCTCCTACAATGAGCAGTTCTTC
TRBJ2-5	TRBD2	-	TRBV19	CASSIDRRGGGTQYF	TGTGCCAGTAGTATTGATCGAAGGGGCGGGGGGACCCAGTACTTC
TRBJ1-4	TRBD1	-	TRBV6-1	CASDPGQGAEKLFF	TGTGCCAGCGACCCGGGACAGGGGGCTGAAAAACTGTTTTTT
TRBJ2-7	TRBD2	once	TRBV6-5	CASSYRTSGSYEQYF	TGTGCCAGCAGTTACAGGACTAGCGGGAGTTACGAGCAGTACTTC
TRBJ1-3	-	-	TRBV10-1	CASSASVDGHSGNTIYF	TGCGCCAGCAGTGCTAGTGTCGACGGACACTCTGGAAACACCATATATTTT
TRBJ1-1	-	-	TRBV7-9	CASSSERLGAEAFF	TGTGCCAGCAGTTCGGAGAGGCTTGGGGCTGAAGCTTTCTTT
TRBJ2-7	-	-	TRBV11-2	CASTALAADYEQYF	TGTGCCAGCACCGCATTAGCGGCTGACTACGAGCAGTACTTC
TRBJ2-7	TRBD1	-	TRBV2	CASSEGKNTGTVSYF	TGTGCCAGCAGTGAAGGGAAAAACACCGGGACAGTCTCATACTTC
TRBJ2-2	-	-	TRBV12-5	CASGRQGGSTGELFF	TGTGCTAGTGGGCGACAGGGAGGGTCCACCGGGGAGCTGTTTTTT
TRBJ1-5	-	-	TRBV28	CASSKAGGNQPQHF	TGTGCCAGCAGTAAAGCAGGGGGCAATCAGCCCCAGCATTTT
TRBJ1-2	TRBD1	-	TRBV18	CASSPGQGLGYTF	TGTGCCAGCTCACCAGGACAGGGCTTGGGCTACACCTTC
TRBJ2-7	-	-	TRBV7-9	CASSFEQGYEQYF	TGTGCCAGCAGCTTTGAACAGGGCTACGAGCAGTACTTC
TRBJ2-3	TRBD1	-	TRBV2	CAGTAEGTDTQYF	TGTGCCGGGACAGCCGAGGGCACAGATACGCAGTATTTT
TRBJ1-5	-	-	TRBV21-1	CASSPTGCQPQHF	TGTGCCAGCAGCCCTACAGGGTGTCAGCCCCAGCATTTT